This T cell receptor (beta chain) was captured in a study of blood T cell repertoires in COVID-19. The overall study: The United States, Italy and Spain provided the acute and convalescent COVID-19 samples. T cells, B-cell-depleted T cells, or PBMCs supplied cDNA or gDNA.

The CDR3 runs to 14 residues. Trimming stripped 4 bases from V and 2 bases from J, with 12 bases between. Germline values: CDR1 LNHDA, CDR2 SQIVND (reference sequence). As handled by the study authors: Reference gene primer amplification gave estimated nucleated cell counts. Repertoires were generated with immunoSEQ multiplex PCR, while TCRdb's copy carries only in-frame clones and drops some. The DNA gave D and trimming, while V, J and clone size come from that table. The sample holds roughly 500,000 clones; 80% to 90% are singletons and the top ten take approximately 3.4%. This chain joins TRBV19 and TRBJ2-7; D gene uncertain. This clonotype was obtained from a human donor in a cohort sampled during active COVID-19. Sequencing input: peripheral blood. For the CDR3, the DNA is TGTGCCAGTAGTACTACTTATGATACCTACGAGCAGTACTTC. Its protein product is CASSTTYDTYEQYF. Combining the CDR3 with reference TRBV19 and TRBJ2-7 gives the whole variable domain DGGITQSPKYLFRKEGQNVTLSCEQNLNHDAMYWYRQDPGQGLRLIYYSQIVNDFQKGDIAEGYSVSREKKESFPLTVTSAQKNPTAFYLCASSTTYDTYEQYFGPGTRLTVT.